This T cell receptor beta chain derives from a study of HIV-infected children after antiretroviral therapy interruption. Study-wide context: Most children had recorded EBV and CMV exposure.

The CDR3 sequence is 15 residues long. Between the trimmed V and J ends, which lost 1 base and 8 bases, there was a span of 17 bases. Germline V gene lookup returns CDR1 GTSNPN and CDR2 SVGIG (reference sequence). Treatment indicated: PENTA 11 planned treatment interruption arm or continuous ART arm. The TCR library was built from RNA with a 3' RACE protocol and unique molecular identifiers. TCRdb re-called the 3' RACE reads through MiXCR, storing one row per CDR3 protein. The repertoire includes about 89,000 distinct CDR3 sequences, about 7.2% of them detected once, and more than 0.95% sits in the top ten.

This sequence joins TRBV30 and TRBJ1-4, with D possibly being TRBD1 (5 bases). Sequencing used CD45RA+ CD4+ T cells from PBMCs, pooled from several time points, obtained from a donor given antiretroviral therapy, either interrupted or continuous. Subset noted: naive CD4+ CD45RA+ CD45RO- T cells. This clonotype was obtained from a pool of human donors with HIV. The CDR3 sequence: CAWSAGGREIEKLFF. The CDR3 DNA follows: TGTGCCTGGAGTGCCGGGGGGAGGGAAATCGAAAAACTGTTTTTT.